One sample yielded the 30 T cell receptor beta chains listed below, sequenced in a study of cytomegalovirus exposure and HLA in healthy donors. The PCR was carried out with 60 Vbeta primers and 13 Jbeta primers. Data came from immunoSEQ multiplex PCR; TCRdb stores just in-frame clones and leaves some out. The profile shows approximately 160,000 clones, about 80% of them singletons. The sample comprised PBMCs. The receptors were gathered from a man aged 25-45 years in good health and CMV-seropositive.

V usage is TRBV28 and J usage is TRBJ2-2, with D possibly TRBD2 on 6 matching bases. V gave up 5 bases and J gave up 3 bases, with 10 bases separating them. The CDR3 spans 14 residues. From germline, CDR1 is MDHEN and CDR2 SYDVKM. The CDR3 DNA reads as TGTGCCAGCAGTCCGGGGGTCCACACCGGGGAGCTGTTTTTT. Translating gives CASSPGVHTGELFF.

Only a few counts were recorded for this clone. V is TRBV7-9 and J is TRBJ1-6; 7 bases are a match to TRBD1. This CDR3 is built from 14 residues. V shed 5 bases and J 7 bases; nucleotides not matched to a gene: 5. CDR1 and CDR2 from the germline V gene are SEHNR and FQNEAQ (reference sequence). The CDR3 DNA is TGTGCCAGCAGCCAAGGGACAGAAAATTCACCCCTCCACTTT. Protein: CASSQGTENSPLHF.

Points on this clone: One end of the junction does not line up with germline, which may come from a read error. Other DNA variants within this sample encode the same CDR3. The chain employs TRBV7-8 and TRBJ2-4; 8 bases fit TRBD1. Looked up from germline, CDR1 is SGHVS and CDR2 is FQNEAQ. This CDR3 contains 16 residues. CDR3 in DNA: TGTGCCAGCAGCTTAGGAAGGGACAGGCTCGGGAACATTCAGTATTTC. Its translation: CASSLGRDRLGNIQYF.

The count of this clone is one. Compared with germline, one end of the junction differs, possibly owing to a read error. The chain carries TRBV7-9 and TRBJ2-3; 8 bases fit TRBD1. Per the germline V gene, CDR1 is SEHNR and CDR2 is FQNEAQ (reference sequence). The CDR3 spans 12 residues. CDR3 bases: TGTTCCAGCAGCCGGACAGGGGATACGCAGTATTTT. Protein product: CSSSRTGDTQYF.

The J gene is TRBJ2-7, the V gene TRBV6-5, with TRBD1 identical over 10 bases. The CDR3 loop spans 14 amino acids. Germline V gene sequence: CDR1 MNHEY, CDR2 SVGAGI. The J segment lost 5 bases and the V segment lost 5 bases, leaving 6 bases of the junction unmatched. Here the CDR3 reads CASSPGQGIHEQYF. CDR3 sequence (DNA): TGTGCCAGCAGTCCGGGACAGGGGATCCACGAGCAGTACTTC.

The V gene is TRBV14, the J gene TRBJ2-7; the match to TRBD2 covers 7 bases. CDR3 size: 15 residues. Trimming at V came to 3 bases and at J to 2 bases, leaving 7 bases not matched to a gene. Germline CDR1 is SGHDN and CDR2 is FVKESK. The CDR3 DNA sequence: TGTGCCAGCAGCCAGTCGGGGGGATTTCCCTACGAGCAGTACTTC. Its translation: CASSQSGGFPYEQYF.

The J gene is TRBJ1-1, the V gene TRBV28, with D possibly being TRBD1 (6 bases). V lost 6 bases to trimming and J lost 6 bases, with 17 bases between them. Germline CDR1 reads MDHEN; CDR2 reads SYDVKM. CDR3 length equals 14 residues. The CDR3 bases are TGTGCCAGCAGACGGACAGACGTACGCTCTGAAGCTTTCTTT. This gives the protein CASRRTDVRSEAFF.

This chain connects TRBV28 to TRBJ1-2; weak D call: TRBD1 (6 bases). The CDR3 is 12 amino acids. Trimming left V 7 bases short and J 8 bases short, with 14 bases between. The germline V gene encodes CDR1 MDHEN and CDR2 SYDVKM. The CDR3 nucleotides read TGTGCCAGCACCGTTACAGGGTTCGGCTACACCTTC. It codes for CASTVTGFGYTF.

This clone has more than one count but fewer than ten. The chain joins TRBV6-5 to TRBJ2-4; 8 positions agree with TRBD2. The germline gives CDR1 MNHEY, CDR2 SVGAGI. V was pared by 6 bases and J by 6 bases, with 7 bases of the junction left unmatched. This CDR3 has 14 residues. The DNA for the CDR3 is TGTGCCAGCAGAAGCGGGAGTGGGGGAAACATTCAGTACTTC. Translation gives CASRSGSGGNIQYF.

The J gene is TRBJ1-5, the V gene TRBV4-1, with D possibly being TRBD1 (5 bases). Germline V lookup: CDR1 MGHRA, CDR2 YSYEKL. The germline V and J ends were trimmed by 2 bases and 5 bases, with 13 bases remaining between them. The CDR3 covers 15 residues. This CDR3 is CASSQRQLQHQPQHF. As DNA, the CDR3 is TGCGCCAGCAGCCAAAGACAGCTCCAGCATCAGCCCCAGCATTTT.

V is TRBV6-5 and J is TRBJ1-1; a possible D gene is TRBD1 (6 bases). V was cut by 8 bases and J by 11 bases, with 21 bases left in between. Germline V gives CDR1 MNHEY, CDR2 SVGAGI. The CDR3 is made up of 13 amino acids. The CDR3 loop reads CASGRGRVLVAFF. The CDR3 DNA sequence: TGTGCCAGCGGCAGGGGCAGGGTCCTCGTGGCTTTCTTT.

The chain recombines TRBV2 with TRBJ1-1, with 9 bases lining up with TRBD1. Trimming took 4 bases from V and 0 from J; bases not matched to a gene: 3. This CDR3 region has 15 residues. Germline V lookup: CDR1 SNHLY, CDR2 FYNNEI. In DNA, the CDR3 is TGTGCCAGCAGTGGGGACAGGGCCCTGAACACTGAAGCTTTCTTT. Protein product: CASSGDRALNTEAFF. Looking up the rest from reference TRBV2 and TRBJ1-1 gives the full variable domain: EPEVTQTPSHQVTQMGQEVILRCVPISNHLYFYWYRQILGQKVEFLVSFYNNEISEKSEIFDDQFSVERPDGSNFTLKIRSTKLEDSAMYFCASSGDRALNTEAFFGQGTRLTVV.

Comments on this clone: In the same sample, other DNA sequences code for this CDR3. This chain connects TRBV27 to TRBJ2-1, with 7 bases lining up with TRBD1. Germline CDR1 is MNHEY and CDR2 is SMNVEV (reference sequence). The CDR3 consists of 14 residues. Unmatched junction bases numbered 3, after V lost 4 bases and J lost 3 bases. The CDR3 reads CASSSRDSYNEQFF. DNA for the CDR3: TGTGCCAGCAGTTCCCGGGACAGCTACAATGAGCAGTTCTTC.

V usage is TRBV14 and J usage is TRBJ2-1; 16 nucleotides match TRBD2. Germline V CDR1 and CDR2: SGHDN, FVKESK. CDR3 size: 21 residues. The trim removed 6 bases at V and 8 bases at J, leaving 22 bases unmatched. CDR3 DNA sequence: TGTGCCAGCAGTCCTACCCAACCGGGACTAGCGGGAGGGCCAATCCTCGATGAGCAGTTCTTC. The encoded protein is CASSPTQPGLAGGPILDEQFF.

The chain carries TRBV7-8 and TRBJ2-3; no definite D call. V lost 2 bases and J 0 bases, leaving 9 bases between the germline ends. Germline loops: CDR1 SGHVS, CDR2 FQNEAQ. The CDR3 runs 15 residues. Here the CDR3 reads CASSLSESSTDTQYF. In nucleotides, the CDR3 is TGTGCCAGCAGCTTATCGGAGAGTAGCACAGATACGCAGTATTTT.

The chain carries TRBV2 and TRBJ1-1; 7 nucleotides line up with TRBD1. Looked up from germline, CDR1 is SNHLY and CDR2 is FYNNEI. J was trimmed by 10 bases and V by 6 bases; bases with no gene match: 8. This CDR3 is built from 12 residues. The CDR3 region has the DNA TGTGCCAGCAGGGGGACAGCCCCATCAGCTTTCTTT. This encodes CASRGTAPSAFF.

Only one count was recorded for this clone. The chain is built from TRBV6-5 and TRBJ1-2; a weak D match, TRBD1 (6 bases). Germline V gene lookup returns CDR1 MNHEY and CDR2 SVGAGI. The CDR3 runs to 15 residues. Trimming stripped 3 bases from V and 4 bases from J, with 15 bases between. CDR3 residues: CASSYWYREGYGYTF. CDR3 in DNA: TGTGCCAGCAGTTATTGGTACAGGGAGGGCTATGGCTACACCTTC.

This clone was counted a few times. V gene TRBV6-1 combines with J gene TRBJ1-2; D unclear. Per the germline V gene, CDR1 is MNHNS and CDR2 is SASEGT. The CDR3 length is 14 residues. V was trimmed by 6 bases and J by 4 bases, leaving 15 bases between them. CDR3 bases: TGTGCCAGCAGCTCCTCCCAGGCCCCCTATGGCTACACCTTC. Protein product: CASSSSQAPYGYTF.

The chain uses TRBV5-4 and TRBJ2-3; a weak D match, TRBD2 (6 bases). V lost 1 base and J 2 bases, leaving 23 bases between the germline ends. The CDR3 runs 19 residues. The germline CDR1 and CDR2 sequences are SGHNT and YYREEE (reference sequence). The CDR3 sequence is CASSLYSLSAGYNTDTQYF. The CDR3 coding sequence is TGTGCCAGCAGCTTGTACTCTCTTTCAGCGGGCTATAACACAGATACGCAGTATTTT.

A single count supports this clone. V usage is TRBV6-1 and J usage is TRBJ2-7; the match to TRBD2 covers 8 bases. The CDR3 has 16 amino acids. The germline V gene encodes CDR1 MNHNS and CDR2 SASEGT. J gave up 0 bases and V 2 bases, and 6 bases lay outside the gene matches. Here the CDR3 reads CASSEPPSGGSYEQYF. The CDR3 bases are TGTGCCAGCAGTGAACCCCCCAGCGGGGGCTCCTACGAGCAGTACTTC.

The rearrangement uses TRBV9 and TRBJ1-1; D remains unclear. Trimming left V 4 bases short and J 6 bases short, with 10 bases between. Germline V gene sequence: CDR1 SGDLS, CDR2 YYNGEE. There are 12 residues in the CDR3. The CDR3 spells CASSPPGPEAFF. The CDR3 region has the DNA TGTGCCAGCAGCCCCCCGGGTCCTGAAGCTTTCTTT.

This clone was found once. The chain combines TRBV11-2 with TRBJ2-3, with D maybe TRBD2 (6 bases). Germline V gene sequence: CDR1 SGHAT, CDR2 FQNNGV. Trimming stripped 7 bases from V and 0 bases from J, with 17 bases between. There are 16 residues in the CDR3. The CDR3 is CASNLRGVTSTDTQYF. CDR3 in DNA: TGTGCCAGCAACCTGCGGGGAGTTACTAGCACAGATACGCAGTATTTT.

This clone appeared once. J is TRBJ2-5 and V is TRBV29-1; TRBD1 agrees at 8 bases. The CDR3 is made up of 12 amino acids. Germline V gene data show CDR1 as SQVTM and CDR2 as ANQGSEA. The V gene end was trimmed by 5 bases and the J gene end by 5 bases; junction bases not matched to a gene: 4. CDR3 sequence: CSVRTGRETQYF. The CDR3 nucleotides are TGCAGCGTTAGGACAGGGAGGGAGACCCAGTACTTC.

The J gene is TRBJ2-5, the V gene TRBV2; the match to TRBD2 covers 9 bases. The better agreement between TRBJ2-7 and the DNA end casts doubt on the J call. The CDR3 runs 13 residues. Germline CDR1 reads SNHLY; CDR2 reads FYNNEI. As DNA, the CDR3 is TGTGCCAGCATGCGCGGGAGGGCCTACGAGCAGTACTTC. Protein product: CASMRGRAYEQYF.

The CDR3 region has the DNA TGTGCCAGCAGCTTCCGGGTTACAGGGGGTTATTACAATGAGCAGTTCTTC. This translates into CASSFRVTGGYYNEQFF. The chain couples TRBV5-5 to TRBJ2-1, with 8 bases lining up with TRBD1. V shed 2 bases and J 4 bases; nucleotides not matched to a gene: 11. The germline V gene has CDR1 SGHKS and CDR2 YYEKEE (reference sequence). CDR3 length equals 17 residues.

Turning to this clone: Germline is not matched at one junction end, which may reflect a read error. J is TRBJ1-1 and V is TRBV7-9; TRBD1 aligns across 8 bases. CDR3 length equals 16 residues. Germline V lookup: CDR1 SEHNR, CDR2 FQNEAQ (reference sequence). The CDR3 DNA reads as TGTTCCAGCAGCTTAGCGCAGGGGGCTATCGACACTGAAGCTTTCTTT. Translation: CSSSLAQGAIDTEAFF.

The chain uses TRBV19 and TRBJ2-7; D is possibly TRBD1 (6 bases). The CDR3 totals 14 residues. Looked up from germline, CDR1 is LNHDA and CDR2 is SQIVND (reference sequence). V lost 3 bases, J lost 1 base, and 10 bases lay in between. This CDR3 is CASSMGTFSYEQYF. DNA for the CDR3: TGTGCCAGTAGTATGGGGACATTTTCCTACGAGCAGTACTTC.

The genes are TRBV2 and TRBJ1-4; 12 positions agree with TRBD1. V trimming: 4 bases; J trimming: 0 bases; junction bases outside the gene matches: 6. The CDR3 is made up of 18 amino acids. Per germline, CDR1 SNHLY and CDR2 FYNNEI. The DNA for the CDR3 is TGTGCCAGCAGTGCAGGGACAGGGGGCCCTGCAACTAATGAAAAACTGTTTTTT. Translated: CASSAGTGGPATNEKLFF.

This clone occurred a few times. The V and J genes are TRBV6-5 and TRBJ1-3; D is unresolved. Per germline, CDR1 MNHEY and CDR2 SVGAGI. V was clipped by 3 bases and J by 0 bases, with 12 bases between them. The length of the CDR3 is 16 residues. The CDR3 sequence is CASSYGEGASGNTIYF. The CDR3 nucleotides are TGTGCCAGCAGTTATGGCGAGGGTGCCTCTGGAAACACCATATATTTT.

This chain joins TRBV7-9 and TRBJ2-1; perhaps TRBD2 as D (5 bases). The length of the CDR3 is 12 residues. Trimming pared 5 bases from V and 6 bases from J, leaving 8 bases between. CDR1 SEHNR and CDR2 FQNEAQ come from the germline V gene (reference sequence). The CDR3 region has the DNA TGTGCCAGCAGCGGCCGGGGCAATGAGCAGTTCTTC. As protein: CASSGRGNEQFF.